The sequence of this T cell receptor (beta chain) was determined in a study of blood T cells in healthy people across ages. Primed by a sample-barcoded 5' primer and a J-beta primer mix, a second PCR proceeded for about 7 to 12 cycles. Using its own MiXCR run on the 5' RACE reads, TCRdb lists one record per CDR3 protein. The sample yields 950,000 to 1,200,000 distinct CDR3 sequences, more than 30% seen once. What was sequenced was blood. This TCR came from a man younger than 35 in good health.

CDR3 nucleotides: TGTGCCAGCAGGTCAACGGGGCCCGGCAATGAGCAGTTCTTC. Its protein is CASRSTGPGNEQFF. This chain links TRBV2 with TRBJ2-1; D might be TRBD1 or TRBD2, each matching 5 bases. Per germline, CDR1 SNHLY and CDR2 FYNNEI. The CDR3 consists of 14 residues. V was pared by 6 bases and J by 6 bases, with 15 bases between.